The T cell receptor (beta chain) under discussion was sequenced for a study of control samples from healthy donors and cancer patients. Trimming took 3 bases from V and 3 from J, leaving 7 bases between them. The CDR3 is 13 residues long. CDR1 is MNHEY, CDR2 SMNVEV, per germline (reference sequence). Method: immunoSEQ multiplex PCR; TCRdb's copy keeps in-frame clones and lacks some. The data hold roughly 55,000 clones, with more than 85% observed a single time. Source material: PBMCs. V is TRBV27 and J is TRBJ2-3; D gene uncertain. This clonotype was obtained from a man in his forties with colorectal cancer. CDR3 nucleotides: TGTGCCAGCAGTTTCTTCAGTACAGATACGCAGTATTTT. Translated, it gives CASSFFSTDTQYF.